Listed here are 22 T cell receptor beta chains from one sample, sequenced in a study of T cell responses to AZD1222 COVID-19 vaccine. Using immunoSEQ multiplex PCR, the repertoire was profiled, and TCRdb retains in-frame clones only, with some absent. Of roughly 200,000 clones in the sample, 90% to 95% were seen once. The material sequenced was peripheral blood, taken 28 days after the second AZD1222 dose. The receptor set was obtained from an adult who received the AZD1222 COVID-19 vaccine.

As DNA, the CDR3 is TGTGCCAGCAGCCCCAAACCTTGGGGGCTGGAAGATACGCAGTATTTT. Its translation is CASSPKPWGLEDTQYF. This chain connects TRBV9 to TRBJ2-3; weak D call: TRBD1 (6 bases). From germline, CDR1 is SGDLS and CDR2 YYNGEE. The V end lost 4 bases, the J end lost 5 bases, and 20 bases lay between the germline ends. This CDR3 is built from 16 residues.

The chain is built from TRBV6-2 or TRBV6-3 and TRBJ1-5; tentatively, D is TRBD1 (6 bases). Trimming removed 5 bases at V and 1 base at J, with 12 bases between. Per the germline V gene, CDR1 is MNHEY and CDR2 is SVGEGT. The CDR3 spans 15 residues. The CDR3 protein is CASSTRGASNQPQHF. The CDR3 DNA sequence: TGTGCCAGCAGTACGCGGGGGGCGAGCAATCAGCCCCAGCATTTT.

This clone has just a few counts. The rearrangement links TRBV7-8 to TRBJ1-6; D gene unclear. The CDR3 has 13 residues. Germline CDR1 SGHVS, CDR2 FQNEAQ. Trimming removed 1 base at V and 7 bases at J, with 5 bases between. The CDR3 region is CASSLGANSPLHF. For the CDR3, the DNA is TGTGCCAGCAGCTTAGGGGCAAATTCACCCCTCCACTTT.

The V and J genes are TRBV4-3 and TRBJ2-1; D is ambiguous. The germline V and J ends were trimmed by 5 bases and 1 base, with 12 bases remaining between them. In germline, CDR1 is LGHNA, CDR2 YSLEER. The CDR3 sequence is 15 residues long. The CDR3 loop reads CASSVRWRSYNEQFF. The CDR3 DNA reads TGCGCCAGCAGCGTGCGGTGGCGATCCTACAATGAGCAGTTCTTC.

This clone was found once. The chain couples TRBV7-2 to TRBJ2-1; D could derive from TRBD1 or TRBD2 (5 bases each). CDR3 length: 15 residues. Per the germline V gene, CDR1 is SGHTA and CDR2 is FQGNSA. Trimming left V 3 bases short and J 2 bases short, with 11 bases between. The DNA for the CDR3 is TGTGCCAGCAGCTTGGGACCCCATACCTACAATGAGCAGTTCTTC. Translated: CASSLGPHTYNEQFF.

The chain couples TRBV18 to TRBJ1-1; D gene unclear. CDR1 KGHSH and CDR2 LQKENI come from the germline V gene. The CDR3 sequence is 17 residues long. V was cut by 3 bases and J by 1 base, with 18 bases left in between. The CDR3 here is CASSPTIRTTENTEAFF. The CDR3 nucleotides are TGTGCCAGCTCACCCACCATTAGAACGACTGAGAACACTGAAGCTTTCTTT.

The chain recombines TRBV7-9 with TRBJ1-2; 7 bases map to TRBD1. In germline, CDR1 is SEHNR, CDR2 FQNEAQ (reference sequence). The CDR3 has 16 residues. Trimming at V came to 5 bases and at J to 5 bases, leaving 14 bases not matched to a gene. The CDR3 loop is CASSAMGGGKRYGYTF. CDR3 nucleotide sequence: TGTGCCAGCAGCGCCATGGGAGGGGGCAAGAGGTATGGCTACACCTTC. Full variable domain (remainder filled in from reference TRBV7-9 and TRBJ1-2): DTGVSQNPRHKITKRGQNVTFRCDPISEHNRLYWYRQTLGQGPEFLTYFQNEAQLEKSRLLSDRFSAERPKGSFSTLEIQRTEQGDSAMYLCASSAMGGGKRYGYTFGSGTRLTVV.

As regards this clone: The CDR3 end shows no conserved phenylalanine or tryptophan, and so a read error is likely. Because the CDR3's place on the DNA is in doubt, the DNA is left out and the CDR3 is given as listed by TCRdb. The CDR3 region is CARMPTDRRALG. V and J are TRBV2 and TRBJ1-2; the table assigns TRBD1, which was not confirmed against the DNA. Germline V lookup: CDR1 SNHLY, CDR2 FYNNEI. The CDR3 contains 12 residues when both ends are counted.

The chain couples TRBV11-2 to TRBJ1-6, with 8 bases matching TRBD1. The germline V gene encodes CDR1 SGHAT and CDR2 FQNNGV. The trim removed 2 bases at V and 12 bases at J, leaving 3 bases unmatched. The CDR3 contains 13 residues. CDR3 DNA: TGTGCCAGCAGCTTACCAGGACAGGGACCCCTCCACTTT. Amino acids: CASSLPGQGPLHF.

This clone was seen a single time. V is TRBV5-8 and J is TRBJ1-5; TRBD1 might be the D (5 bases). The CDR3 has 15 residues. Deletions cut 3 bases from V and 6 bases from J, with 16 bases between. Germline CDR1 reads SGHTS; CDR2 reads YDEGEE. In nucleotides, the CDR3 is TGTGCCAGCAGCTCTCCGGAAGTGGGGCGTCAGCCCCAGCATTTT. It specifies CASSSPEVGRQPQHF.

CDR3 in amino acids: CASSQGRPANEKLFF. DNA for the CDR3: TGTGCCAGCAGCCAAGGGAGGCCAGCTAATGAAAAACTGTTTTTT. This chain links TRBV3-1 (or the pseudogene TRBV3-2) with TRBJ1-4; D is undetermined. Germline V gives CDR1 LGHDT, CDR2 YNNKEL (reference sequence). Trimming took 1 base from V and 3 from J, leaving 9 bases between them. This CDR3 is built from 15 residues.

V usage is TRBV28 and J usage is TRBJ2-3; 10 bases line up with TRBD2. CDR1 MDHEN and CDR2 SYDVKM come from the germline V gene. The length of the CDR3 is 15 residues. V lost 5 bases, J lost 3 bases, and 5 bases stayed unmatched. The CDR3 bases are TGTGCCAGCAGTAGAGCGGGAGGGGGTACAGATACGCAGTATTTT. Its protein product is CASSRAGGGTDTQYF.

There are a few counts of this clone. This chain uses TRBV4-2 with TRBJ2-5, with 7 positions matching TRBD1. Losses at the gene ends were 1 base for V and 1 base for J; bases not matched to a gene: 3. This CDR3 spans 15 amino acids. Germline CDR1 reads LGHNA; CDR2 reads YNFKEQ. The CDR3 DNA sequence: TGTGCCAGCAGCCAAGCGGGACAGACCCAAGAGACCCAGTACTTC. This codes for CASSQAGQTQETQYF.

This clone was counted once. The chain combines TRBV27 with TRBJ2-7, with 9 bases aligning to TRBD1. The CDR3 contains 12 residues. The trim removed 11 bases at V and 2 bases at J, leaving 4 bases unmatched. Germline loops: CDR1 MNHEY, CDR2 SMNVEV (reference sequence). The CDR3 nucleotides read TGTGCCGGGGGGGACAGGGCCTACGAGCAGTACTTC. As protein: CAGGDRAYEQYF.

The CDR3 DNA reads TGTGCCAGCAGCCTCAGGGGCAGGGAATTTGACACCGGGGAGCTGTTTTTT. Translated: CASSLRGREFDTGELFF. This chain links TRBV4-2 with TRBJ2-2; tentative D call: TRBD1 (6 bases). The V end was cut by 4 bases, the J end by 3 bases, with 18 bases between. This CDR3 region has 17 residues. CDR1 and CDR2 from the germline V gene are LGHNA and YNFKEQ.

In nucleotides, the CDR3 is TGTGCCAGCTCACCGGCCGGGACAGGGTTGGGCTACACCTTC. Protein sequence: CASSPAGTGLGYTF. The V gene is TRBV18, the J gene TRBJ1-2; TRBD1 matches 9 bases. This CDR3 has 14 residues. In germline, CDR1 is KGHSH, CDR2 LQKENI. The V segment lost 3 bases and the J segment 8 bases; nucleotides outside the gene matches: 7. The full variable domain, rest sourced from reference TRBV18 and TRBJ1-2, is NAGVMQNPRHLVRRRGQEARLRCSPMKGHSHVYWYRQLPEEGLKFMVYLQKENIIDESGMPKERFSAEFPKEGPSILRIQQVVRGDSAAYFCASSPAGTGLGYTFGSGTRLTVV.

This chain uses TRBV7-9 with TRBJ1-2; D gene uncertain. The CDR3 contains 14 residues. Trimming removed 5 bases at V and 8 bases at J, with 18 bases between. Germline V lookup: CDR1 SEHNR, CDR2 FQNEAQ (reference sequence). CDR3 sequence reads: CASSPYDPLGGYTF. CDR3 coding DNA: TGTGCCAGCAGCCCCTATGACCCCCTAGGGGGCTACACCTTC.

As DNA, the CDR3 is TGTGCCAGCCGCCGGGAGGGCCTGGATACGCAGTATTTT. Its translation is CASRREGLDTQYF. The chain combines TRBV2 with TRBJ2-3; 8 nucleotides line up with TRBD2. There are 13 residues in the CDR3. From germline, CDR1 is SNHLY and CDR2 FYNNEI. The ends lost 8 bases at V and 6 bases at J; junction bases unmatched: 7. The variable domain in full, completed from reference TRBV2 and TRBJ2-3, reads EPEVTQTPSHQVTQMGQEVILRCVPISNHLYFYWYRQILGQKVEFLVSFYNNEISEKSEIFDDQFSVERPDGSNFTLKIRSTKLEDSAMYFCASRREGLDTQYFGPGTRLTVL.

This chain links TRBV11-3 with TRBJ2-1, with D maybe TRBD1 (6 bases). The CDR3 contains 15 residues. From germline, CDR1 is SGHNT and CDR2 YENEEA. The ends were cut back, 1 base at V and 9 bases at J, with 16 bases in the middle. The CDR3 protein is CASSLGTRQDGEQFF. The CDR3 DNA follows: TGTGCCAGCAGCTTAGGGACCCGACAGGACGGTGAGCAGTTCTTC.

This clone was found once. The chain couples TRBV7-3 to TRBJ2-1; D possibly uses TRBD1 or TRBD2 (5 bases each). Trimming took off 4 bases at V and 10 bases at J, with 20 bases between the two ends. CDR3 length equals 15 residues. In germline, CDR1 is SGHTA, CDR2 FQGTGA. This CDR3 reads CASSSRDPRVGEQFF. CDR3 nucleotide sequence: TGTGCCAGCAGCTCCCGGGACCCCCGGGTCGGGGAGCAGTTCTTC.

CDR3 nucleotides: TGCAGCGTAAACACAGGGGGTGATCAGCCCCAGCATTTT. It encodes CSVNTGGDQPQHF. This chain connects TRBV29-1 to TRBJ1-5; TRBD1 matches at 8 bases. J gave up 5 bases and V 6 bases, and 6 bases lay outside the gene matches. CDR3 length equals 13 residues. Germline CDR1 SQVTM, CDR2 ANQGSEA.

The chain's CDR3 is CSASVRTGNTEAFF. The CDR3 DNA sequence: TGCAGTGCTAGTGTCCGGACAGGGAACACTGAAGCTTTCTTT. This chain links TRBV20-1 with TRBJ1-1; TRBD1 aligns across 7 bases. V lost 3 bases and J lost 1; bases outside the gene matches: 5. The CDR3 extends over 14 amino acids. Per the germline V gene, CDR1 is DFQATT and CDR2 is SNEGSKA (reference sequence).